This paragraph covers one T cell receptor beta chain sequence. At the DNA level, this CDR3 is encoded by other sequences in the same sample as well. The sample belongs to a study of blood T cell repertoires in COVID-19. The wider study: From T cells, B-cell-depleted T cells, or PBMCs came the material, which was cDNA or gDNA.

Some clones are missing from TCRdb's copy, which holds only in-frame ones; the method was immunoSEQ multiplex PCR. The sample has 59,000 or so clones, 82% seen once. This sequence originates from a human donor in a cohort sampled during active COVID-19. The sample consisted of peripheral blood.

In nucleotides, the CDR3 is TGCAGCGTTGGGGACAGGGCCGTTGGCTACACCTTC. As protein: CSVGDRAVGYTF. The genes are TRBV29-1 and TRBJ1-2; 9 bases align to TRBD1. There are 12 residues in the CDR3. The germline CDR1 and CDR2 sequences are SQVTM and ANQGSEA. V dropped 4 bases and J dropped 7; count of bases not matched to a gene: 4.